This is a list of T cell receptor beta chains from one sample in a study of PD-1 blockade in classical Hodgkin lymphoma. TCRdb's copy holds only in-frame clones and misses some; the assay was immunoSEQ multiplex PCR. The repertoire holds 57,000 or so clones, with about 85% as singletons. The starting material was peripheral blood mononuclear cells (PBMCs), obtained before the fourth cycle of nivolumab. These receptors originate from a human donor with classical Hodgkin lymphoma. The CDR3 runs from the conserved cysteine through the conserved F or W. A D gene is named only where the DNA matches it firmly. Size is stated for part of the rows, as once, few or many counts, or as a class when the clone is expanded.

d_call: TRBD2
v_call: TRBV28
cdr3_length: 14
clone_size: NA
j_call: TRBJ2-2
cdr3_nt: TGTGCCAGCAATAAGCGGGGGACCACCGGGGAGCTGTTTTTT
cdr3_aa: CASNKRGTTGELFF

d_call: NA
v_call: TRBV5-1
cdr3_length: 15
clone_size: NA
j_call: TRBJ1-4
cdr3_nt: TGCGCCAGCAGCTTGGATGGGGGATTGTCTTACAAACTGTTTTTT
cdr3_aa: CASSLDGGLSYKLFF

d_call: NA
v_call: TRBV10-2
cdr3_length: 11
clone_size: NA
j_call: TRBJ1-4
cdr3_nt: TGCGCCAGCAGAGAGACGGAAAAACTGTTTTTT
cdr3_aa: CASRETEKLFF

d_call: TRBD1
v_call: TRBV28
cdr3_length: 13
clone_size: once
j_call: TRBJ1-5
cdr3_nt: TGTGCCAGCAGTAAGGACAGGGTCCAGCCCCAGCATTTT
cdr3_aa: CASSKDRVQPQHF

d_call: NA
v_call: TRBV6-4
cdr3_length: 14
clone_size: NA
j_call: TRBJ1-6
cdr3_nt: TGTGCCAGCAGTGACGGAGGGCCTCATTCACCCCTCCACTTT
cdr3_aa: CASSDGGPHSPLHF

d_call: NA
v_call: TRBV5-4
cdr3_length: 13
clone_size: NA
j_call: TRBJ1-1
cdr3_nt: TGTGCCAGCAGCATGCGGATTTGGGGGGAGACTTTCTTT
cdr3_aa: CASSMRIWGETFF

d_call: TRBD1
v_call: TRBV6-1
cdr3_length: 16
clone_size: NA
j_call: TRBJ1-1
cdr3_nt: TGTGCCAGCAGTGAACTCGAGGGGGCGGGGAACACTGAAGCTTTCTTT
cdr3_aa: CASSELEGAGNTEAFF

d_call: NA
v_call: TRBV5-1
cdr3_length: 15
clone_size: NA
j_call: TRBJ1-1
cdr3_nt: TGCGCCAGCAGCTTGGCCCGGGGGGGTGATACTGAAGCTTTCTTT
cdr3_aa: CASSLARGGDTEAFF

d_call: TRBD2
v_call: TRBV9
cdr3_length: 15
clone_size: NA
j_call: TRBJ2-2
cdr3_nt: TGTGCCAGCAGCCCCCGACTAGCCCGCGGCGGGGAGCTGTTTTTT
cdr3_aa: CASSPRLARGGELFF

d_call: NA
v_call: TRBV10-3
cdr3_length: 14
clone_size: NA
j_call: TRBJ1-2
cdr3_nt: TGTGCCATCAGTGGGGGGGAAATTAACTATGGCTACACCTTC
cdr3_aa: CAISGGEINYGYTF

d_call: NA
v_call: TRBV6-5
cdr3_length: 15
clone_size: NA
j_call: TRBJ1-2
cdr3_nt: TGTGCCAGCAGCGGCGACAGGTCGTGGGGAGATGGCTACACCTTC
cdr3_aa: CASSGDRSWGDGYTF

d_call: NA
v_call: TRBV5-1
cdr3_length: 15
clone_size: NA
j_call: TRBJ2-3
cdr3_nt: TGCGCCAGCAGCTTGGCCCCGGGACTCACAGATACGCAGTATTTT
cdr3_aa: CASSLAPGLTDTQYF

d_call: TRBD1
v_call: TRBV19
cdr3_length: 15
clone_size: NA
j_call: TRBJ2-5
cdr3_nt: TGTGCCAGTAGTCCCGGGGACAGGGGAGGGGGGACCCAGTACTTC
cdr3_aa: CASSPGDRGGGTQYF

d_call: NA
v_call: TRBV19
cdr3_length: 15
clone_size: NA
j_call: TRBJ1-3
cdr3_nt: TGTGCCAGTAGTACACTAGGGACATCTGGAAACACCATATATTTT
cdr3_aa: CASSTLGTSGNTIYF

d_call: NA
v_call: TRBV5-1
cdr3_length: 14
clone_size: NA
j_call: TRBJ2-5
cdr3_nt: TGCGCCAGCAGCTTGTGGACAGTCCAAGAGACCCAGTACTTC
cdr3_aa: CASSLWTVQETQYF

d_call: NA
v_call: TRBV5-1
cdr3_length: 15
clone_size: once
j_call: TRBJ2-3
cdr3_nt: TGCGCCAGCAGCTTGACACCCACTAGCACAGATACGCAGTATTTT
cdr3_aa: CASSLTPTSTDTQYF

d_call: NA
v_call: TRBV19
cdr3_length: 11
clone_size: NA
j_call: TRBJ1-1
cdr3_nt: TGTGCCAGTTCCTATCCGGGACCAGCTTTCTTT
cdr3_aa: CASSYPGPAFF

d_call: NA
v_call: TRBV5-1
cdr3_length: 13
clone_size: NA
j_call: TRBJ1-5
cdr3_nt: TGCGCCAGCAGCGTGGACGGGACATGGCCCCAGCATTTT
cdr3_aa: CASSVDGTWPQHF

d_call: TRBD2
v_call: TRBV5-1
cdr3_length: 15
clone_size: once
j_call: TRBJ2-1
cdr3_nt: TGCGCCAGCAGCTTAGCGGGGGCCCCCTACAATGAGCAGTTCTTC
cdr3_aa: CASSLAGAPYNEQFF

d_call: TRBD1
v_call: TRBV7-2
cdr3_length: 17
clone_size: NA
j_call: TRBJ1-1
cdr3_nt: TGTGCCAGCAGCTTAGTTCTACAGGGGGGGTCGGTTGTTAAAGCTTTCTTT
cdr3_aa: CASSLVLQGGSVVKAFF

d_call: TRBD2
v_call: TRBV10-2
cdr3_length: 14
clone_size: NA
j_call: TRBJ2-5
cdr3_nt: TGCGCCAGCAGACTAGCGGGGGGGCAAGAGACCCAGTACTTC
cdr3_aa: CASRLAGGQETQYF

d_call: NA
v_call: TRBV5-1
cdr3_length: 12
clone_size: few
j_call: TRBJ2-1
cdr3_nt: TGCGCCAGCAGAATACCTTACAATGAGCAGTTCTTC
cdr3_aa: CASRIPYNEQFF

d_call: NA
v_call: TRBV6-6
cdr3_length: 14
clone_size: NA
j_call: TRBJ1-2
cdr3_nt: TGTGCCAGCAGTTACTCTCCGGCTAACTATGGCTACACCTTC
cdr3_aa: CASSYSPANYGYTF

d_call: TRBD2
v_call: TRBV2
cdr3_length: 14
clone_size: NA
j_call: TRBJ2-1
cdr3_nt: TGTGCCAGCATGAGGCGGGGGGCCTACAATGAGCAGTTCTTC
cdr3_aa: CASMRRGAYNEQFF

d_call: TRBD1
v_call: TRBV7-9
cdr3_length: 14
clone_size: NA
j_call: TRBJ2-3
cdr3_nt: TGTGCCAGCAGATTACAGGGGGCGGCAGATACGCAGTATTTT
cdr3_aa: CASRLQGAADTQYF

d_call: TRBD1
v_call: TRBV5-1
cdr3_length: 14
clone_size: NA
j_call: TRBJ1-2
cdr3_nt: TGCGCCAGCAGCTCTTCGACAGGGGACTATGGCTACACCTTC
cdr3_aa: CASSSSTGDYGYTF

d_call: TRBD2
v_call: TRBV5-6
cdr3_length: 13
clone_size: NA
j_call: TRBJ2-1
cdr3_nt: TGTGCCAGCAGCCGGCGGGGGAACAATGAGCAGTTCTTC
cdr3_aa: CASSRRGNNEQFF

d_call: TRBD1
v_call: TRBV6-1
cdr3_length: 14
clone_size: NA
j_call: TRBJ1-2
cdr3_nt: TGTGCCAGCACCACGGACAGGTCTCTCTATGGCTACACCTTC
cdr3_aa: CASTTDRSLYGYTF